The 18 T cell receptor beta chains given below trace back to one sample, sequenced in a study of blood T cell repertoires in COVID-19. Sequencing used immunoSEQ multiplex PCR; TCRdb keeps in-frame clones, though not all of them. There are roughly 230,000 clones in the sample; more than 65% occur only once, and 4.4% lies in the top ten. Material for sequencing was peripheral blood. The receptors were sampled from a man in his fifties or sixties with active or convalescent COVID-19.

The sample holds many counts of this clone. The genes are TRBV5-1 and TRBJ1-2; D remains ambiguous. Germline CDR1 and CDR2: SGHRS and YFSETQ. Trimming took 3 bases from V and 8 from J, leaving 14 bases between them. The CDR3 covers 13 residues. CDR3 nucleotides: TGCGCCAGCAGCTCTGACCTAGGCGGAGGCTACACCTTC. Its translation: CASSSDLGGGYTF.

J is TRBJ2-7 and V is TRBV19, with TRBD1 identical over 11 bases. CDR1 and CDR2 from the germline V gene are LNHDA and SQIVND (reference sequence). This CDR3 contains 14 residues. Unmatched junction bases numbered 5, after V lost 4 bases and J lost 6 bases. For the CDR3, the DNA is TGTGCCAGTAGTAATACCGGGACAGGGGGCGAGCAGTACTTC. Its translation is CASSNTGTGGEQYF.

This clone occurred a few times. The gene calls are TRBV15 and TRBJ2-7, with a weak D call TRBD1 (6 bases). The V gene's germline CDR1 is LNHNV and CDR2 YYDKDF (reference sequence). This CDR3 comprises 18 residues. Trimming took off 3 bases at V and 4 bases at J, with 25 bases between the two ends. The CDR3, as DNA: TGTGCCACCAGCAGGGTCTCCGTTGGGCAGGGGACGACATACGAGCAGTACTTC. Its protein is CATSRVSVGQGTTYEQYF.

This chain joins TRBV9 and TRBJ1-6; no reliable D call. Trimming shortened V by 4 bases and J by 2 bases, and 10 bases separated the two germline ends. This CDR3 region has 15 residues. Looked up from germline, CDR1 is SGDLS and CDR2 is YYNGEE. CDR3 bases: TGTGCCAGCAGCCCCCGCGAGGCCTATAATTCACCCCTCCACTTT. This gives the protein CASSPREAYNSPLHF.

This chain links TRBV27 with TRBJ1-2; the match to TRBD1 covers 8 bases. The CDR3 contains 13 residues. Germline V CDR1 and CDR2: MNHEY, SMNVEV (reference sequence). J lost 3 bases, V lost 7 bases, and 4 bases had no gene match. CDR3 sequence reads: CASTSDRDYGYTF. Written as DNA, the CDR3 is TGTGCCAGCACCTCGGACAGGGACTATGGCTACACCTTC.

V gene TRBV7-8 combines with J gene TRBJ2-1; TRBD1 matches 9 bases. The germline gives CDR1 SGHVS, CDR2 FQNEAQ. The CDR3 totals 16 residues. Germline trimming cut 8 bases from V and 7 bases from J; bases unmatched to any gene: 15. The CDR3 loop is CASVSGRDRVWNEQFF. The CDR3 bases are TGTGCCAGCGTTTCCGGTAGGGACAGGGTATGGAATGAGCAGTTCTTC.

The rearrangement uses TRBV9 and TRBJ1-4; the match to TRBD1 covers 8 bases. V lost 3 bases and J lost 4; bases outside the gene matches: 5. The CDR3 loop spans 15 amino acids. CDR1 and CDR2 (germline): SGDLS, YYNGEE. CDR3 in DNA: TGTGCCAGCAGCGCCGGGACAGGTGGTAATGAAAAACTGTTTTTT. Its translation: CASSAGTGGNEKLFF.

The rearrangement joins TRBV2 to TRBJ1-3, with 9 bases matching TRBD1. The V and J ends lost 10 bases and 0 bases, in that order; junction bases with no gene match: 10. Germline CDR1 SNHLY, CDR2 FYNNEI. The CDR3 has 16 residues. CDR3 DNA: TGTGCCAAACAGACCGGGACAGGGTTCTCTGGAAACACCATATATTTT. Protein: CAKQTGTGFSGNTIYF.

The chain recombines TRBV5-4 with TRBJ2-3; tentative D call: TRBD2 (5 bases). The V and J ends lost 1 base and 0 bases respectively, with 12 bases between them. This CDR3 contains 16 residues. CDR1 is SGHNT and CDR2 is YYREEE in the germline V gene (reference sequence). The CDR3 bases are TGTGCCAGCAGCTTGTTGCGAGGGTCTAGCACAGATACGCAGTATTTT. Protein: CASSLLRGSSTDTQYF.

This chain joins TRBV6-1 and TRBJ2-7; 7 bases map to TRBD1. Per the germline V gene, CDR1 is MNHNS and CDR2 is SASEGT. V trimming: 2 bases; J trimming: 4 bases; junction bases outside the gene matches: 11. The CDR3 totals 16 residues. The chain's CDR3 is CASSEWDSPLGYEQYF. DNA for the CDR3: TGTGCCAGCAGTGAATGGGACAGCCCGCTAGGATACGAGCAGTACTTC.

The table lists this clone with a count of one. This chain connects TRBV11-2 to TRBJ2-3; the D gene is possibly TRBD2 (5 bases). Trimming took off 4 bases at V and 4 bases at J, with 15 bases between the two ends. Germline lookup yields CDR1 SGHAT and CDR2 FQNNGV. CDR3 length: 15 residues. For the CDR3, the DNA is TGTGCCAGCAGCTCCCACCCGGGATCATCAGATACGCAGTATTTT. Translated, it gives CASSSHPGSSDTQYF.

The V gene is TRBV29-1, the J gene TRBJ2-2; 10 bases fit TRBD1. V was clipped by 3 bases and J by 5 bases; unmatched bases: 3. Germline V gene lookup returns CDR1 SQVTM and CDR2 ANQGSEA. The CDR3 contains 14 residues. CDR3 sequence: CSVEGQGQTGELFF. Here the CDR3 DNA reads TGCAGCGTTGAGGGACAGGGGCAGACCGGGGAGCTGTTTTTT.

A few counts support this clone. The chain uses TRBV19 and TRBJ1-1, with no clear D. V was cut by 1 base and J by 0 bases, with 9 bases left in between. This CDR3 comprises 15 residues. Per germline, CDR1 LNHDA and CDR2 SQIVND (reference sequence). The CDR3 sequence: CASSIGRQVNTEAFF. The CDR3 coding sequence is TGTGCCAGTAGTATAGGTCGACAAGTGAACACTGAAGCTTTCTTT. The entire variable domain, with the rest obtained from reference TRBV19 and TRBJ1-1, is as follows: DGGITQSPKYLFRKEGQNVTLSCEQNLNHDAMYWYRQDPGQGLRLIYYSQIVNDFQKGDIAEGYSVSREKKESFPLTVTSAQKNPTAFYLCASSIGRQVNTEAFFGQGTRLTVV.

The rearrangement joins TRBV30 to TRBJ2-4, with TRBD1 matching over 8 bases. Per germline, CDR1 GTSNPN and CDR2 SVGIG (reference sequence). CDR3 length equals 12 residues. V was pared by 5 bases and J by 10 bases, with 7 bases of the junction left unmatched. For the CDR3, the DNA is TGTGCCTGGGGGACAGGTGTAGGGATTCAGTACTTC. It encodes CAWGTGVGIQYF. Together with reference TRBV30 and TRBJ2-4, the CDR3 gives the full variable domain: SQTIHQWPATLVQPVGSPLSLECTVEGTSNPNLYWYRQAAGRGLQLLFYSVGIGQISSEVPQNLSASRPQDRQFILSSKKLLLSDSGFYLCAWGTGVGIQYFGAGTRLSVL.

This rearrangement joins TRBV30 to TRBJ2-7; unclear D gene. From germline, CDR1 is GTSNPN and CDR2 SVGIG (reference sequence). V shed 5 bases and J shed 3 bases, with 14 bases lying between them. The length of the CDR3 is 13 residues. This CDR3 is CAWSLSDVYEQYF. CDR3 in DNA: TGTGCCTGGTCCTTATCAGATGTCTACGAGCAGTACTTC.

A single count supports this clone. This chain links TRBV7-2 with TRBJ1-1; the D is unclear. Germline V CDR1 and CDR2: SGHTA, FQGNSA. Trimming took off 5 bases at V and 0 bases at J, with 7 bases between the two ends. The CDR3 runs to 13 residues. CDR3 region: CASSPRVNTEAFF. CDR3 in DNA: TGTGCCAGCAGCCCCCGAGTGAACACTGAAGCTTTCTTT.

The chain couples TRBV30 to TRBJ2-1; D is uncertain. The CDR3 is made up of 15 amino acids. The V gene lost 0 bases and the J gene lost 4 bases, with 13 bases spanning the gap. Germline V CDR1 and CDR2: GTSNPN, SVGIG (reference sequence). Here the CDR3 reads CAWSVPSRWYNEQFF. CDR3 coding DNA: TGTGCCTGGAGTGTACCATCGAGATGGTACAATGAGCAGTTCTTC.

Written as DNA, the CDR3 is TGTGCCAGCAGCTTAGGTAGCGGGGGGATTGTAGATACGCAGTATTTT. Amino acid sequence: CASSLGSGGIVDTQYF. V is TRBV7-8 and J is TRBJ2-3; 10 bases align to TRBD2. This CDR3 has 16 residues. The V gene's germline CDR1 is SGHVS and CDR2 FQNEAQ. The V gene end was trimmed by 1 base and the J gene end by 5 bases; junction bases not matched to a gene: 6.